A selection of T cell receptor beta chains follows, all from one sample in a study of identical twins. Via MiXCR, TCRdb re-called the 5' RACE reads, giving one row per CDR3 protein. Here the sample spans over 250,000 distinct CDR3 sequences, roughly 9% being singletons. The sample was also linked to a second study, of yellow fever vaccine responses in identical twins.

Sample: CD8+ T cells sorted from blood. These receptors all come from a woman aged 18-29 years in good health. Each CDR3 is given with its conserved first and last residue. The D gene is left open where the match is weak. Size is stated for part of the rows, as once, few or many counts, or as a class when the clone is expanded.

size | D | J | V | DNA | CDR3
few | - | TRBJ1-4 | TRBV2 | TGTGCCAGCAGGGGCGCTGGGGCAACTAATGAAAAACTGTTTTTT | CASRGAGATNEKLFF
- | TRBD1 | TRBJ2-7 | TRBV6-2/TRBV6-3 | TGTGCCAGCAGGGCAGACAGGGCCCCGTACTACGAGCAGTACTTC | CASRADRAPYYEQYF
many | - | TRBJ2-2 | TRBV20-1 | TGCAGTGCTAGAGCAACAGGGATTTCCAACACCGGGGAGCTGTTTTTT | CSARATGISNTGELFF
- | TRBD2 | TRBJ2-7 | TRBV7-2 | TGTGCCAGCAGCTTTGGACTAGCGGGTACCTACGAGCAGTACTTC | CASSFGLAGTYEQYF
few | TRBD1 | TRBJ1-1 | TRBV6-1 | TGTGCCAGCAGTACCCCACAGGGGGGGATCACTGAAGCTTTCTTT | CASSTPQGGITEAFF
few | TRBD2 | TRBJ2-1 | TRBV7-9 | TGTGCCAGCACCCCAGCGGCTAGCGGGAGCCTTGAGCAGTTCTTC | CASTPAASGSLEQFF
- | TRBD1 | TRBJ2-7 | TRBV2 | TGTGCCAGCAGGGTTACAGGGGACATCATCTACGAGCAGTACTTC | CASRVTGDIIYEQYF
few | - | TRBJ1-2 | TRBV20-1 | TGCAGTGCTAGAGATTCTACGGTTAGCTATGGCTACACCTTC | CSARDSTVSYGYTF
few | - | TRBJ1-5 | TRBV28 | TGTGCCAGCAGTTCCGACAGGAGGGAATGGAATCAGCCCCAGCATTTT | CASSSDRREWNQPQHF
few | - | TRBJ1-2 | TRBV19 | TGTGCCAGTAGTCTATGGGCCGACTATGGCTACACCTTC | CASSLWADYGYTF
few | - | TRBJ2-1 | TRBV29-1 | TGCAGCGTTGAAGGCGTGGACAGCCCCAATGAGCAGTTCTTC | CSVEGVDSPNEQFF
many | TRBD1 | TRBJ2-5 | TRBV12-3/TRBV12-4 | TGTGCCAGCACTAAGACAGGGGACGGGGAGACCCAGTACTTC | CASTKTGDGETQYF
many | - | TRBJ2-2 | TRBV21-1 | TGTGCCAGCAGCAGGGGACGGGGGGAGCTGTTTTTT | CASSRGRGELFF
many | TRBD1 | TRBJ2-3 | TRBV28 | TGTGCCAGCAGTTTATACCAGGGGGTGAGCACAGATACGCAGTATTTT | CASSLYQGVSTDTQYF